The 30 T cell receptor beta chains below all came from one sample that was sequenced in a study of OX40 agonist ivuxolimab in advanced cancers. Assay used: immunoSEQ multiplex PCR; TCRdb lists only in-frame clones, some missing. This sample has around 39,000 clones, with 78% found just once. The specimen was CD4+ or CD8+ T cells sorted from blood, collected in a trial of the OX40 agonist ivuxolimab. The source of these receptors is an adult with an advanced solid tumor such as melanoma, head and neck, liver or kidney cancer.

The rearrangement uses TRBV11-3 and TRBJ2-3; TRBD1 is a possible D gene (6 bases). Per the germline V gene, CDR1 is SGHNT and CDR2 is YENEEA. The germline V and J ends were trimmed by 0 bases and 8 bases, with 15 bases remaining between them. This CDR3 has 15 amino acids. CDR3 residues: CASSLDQEGVGTQYF. CDR3 in DNA: TGTGCCAGCAGCTTAGATCAAGAGGGGGTAGGTACGCAGTATTTT. The whole variable domain, remainder taken from reference TRBV11-3 and TRBJ2-3, is EAGVVQSPRYKIIEKKQPVAFWCNPISGHNTLYWYLQNLGQGPELLIRYENEEAVDDSQLPKDRFSAERLKGVDSTLKIQPAELGDSAVYLCASSLDQEGVGTQYFGPGTRLTVL.

A word on this clone: The limits of the CDR3 on the DNA are not certain, so only TCRdb's listed CDR3 is given. This sequence joins TRBV21-1 and TRBJ2-3; TRBD1 is taken as the D call from the table, unchecked against the DNA. TRBV21-1 is designated a pseudogene. The CDR3 length is 17 residues, termini included. This chain's CDR3 is CASNPVGQGAATDTQYF.

Only one count was recorded for this clone. The chain joins TRBV7-3 to TRBJ1-1; TRBD1 agrees at 9 bases. CDR3 length equals 16 residues. Unmatched junction bases numbered 6, after V lost 4 bases and J lost 0 bases. Looked up from germline, CDR1 is SGHTA and CDR2 is FQGTGA. The CDR3 is CASSSGTGSLNTEAFF. The CDR3 DNA is TGTGCCAGCAGCTCCGGGACAGGGTCCTTGAACACTGAAGCTTTCTTT.

This chain uses TRBV19 with TRBJ1-5, with TRBD1 as a possible D gene (5 bases). The CDR3 is 12 amino acids. Trimming took off 6 bases at V and 9 bases at J, with 12 bases between the two ends. Germline CDR1 LNHDA, CDR2 SQIVND (reference sequence). CDR3 sequence: CASRGDVRPQHF. The CDR3 DNA reads TGTGCCAGTAGAGGGGACGTGCGGCCCCAGCATTTT.

The chain has TRBV11-2 and TRBJ2-3; D might be TRBD2 (5 bases). CDR1 and CDR2 (germline): SGHAT, FQNNGV. Trimming took 5 bases from V and 2 from J, leaving 11 bases between them. The CDR3 is made up of 14 amino acids. The CDR3 coding sequence is TGTGCCAGCAGCATACGGGGTTACACAGATACGCAGTATTTT. This gives the protein CASSIRGYTDTQYF.

This chain connects TRBV9 to TRBJ1-4; D is possibly TRBD1 (5 bases). The CDR3 has 15 residues. The germline V and J ends were trimmed by 0 bases and 4 bases, with 10 bases remaining between them. Germline CDR1 and CDR2: SGDLS and YYNGEE. The CDR3 here is CASSVGRQGNEKLFF. The CDR3 bases are TGTGCCAGCAGCGTAGGGAGGCAGGGTAATGAAAAACTGTTTTTT.

This clone was observed a few times. J is TRBJ1-5 and V is TRBV5-1, with TRBD1 identical over 7 bases. Trimming took 0 bases from V and 6 from J; bases not matched to a gene: 6. Germline loops: CDR1 SGHRS, CDR2 YFSETQ. The CDR3 covers 15 residues. The CDR3 protein is CASSLEGAEGQPQHF. In DNA form, the CDR3 reads TGCGCCAGCAGCTTGGAGGGGGCAGAGGGTCAGCCCCAGCATTTT.

This clone occurred once. The rearrangement joins TRBV7-9 to TRBJ2-2; D is possibly TRBD2 (7 bases). This CDR3 spans 18 amino acids. The V end lost 4 bases, the J end lost 3 bases, and 21 bases lay between the germline ends. Looked up from germline, CDR1 is SEHNR and CDR2 is FQNEAQ (reference sequence). This chain's CDR3 is CASSYLRGGPLDTGELFF. The CDR3 DNA sequence: TGTGCCAGCAGCTATCTTAGGGGGGGCCCCCTCGACACCGGGGAGCTGTTTTTT. The complete variable domain, with remaining parts taken from reference TRBV7-9 and TRBJ2-2, reads DTGVSQNPRHKITKRGQNVTFRCDPISEHNRLYWYRQTLGQGPEFLTYFQNEAQLEKSRLLSDRFSAERPKGSFSTLEIQRTEQGDSAMYLCASSYLRGGPLDTGELFFGEGSRLTVL.

This chain's CDR3 is CASSSVDRGQYF. The CDR3, as DNA: TGTGCCAGCAGCTCGGTCGACAGGGGGCAGTATTTT. The rearrangement links TRBV5-6 to TRBJ2-3; 8 nucleotides match TRBD1. With V trimmed by 3 bases and J by 11 bases, 5 bases remained unmatched. This CDR3 is 12 amino acids long. CDR1 and CDR2 (germline): SGHDT, YYEEEE.

In this sample, this clone turned up a few times. The chain links TRBV11-2 to TRBJ2-3, with 7 bases identical to TRBD1. This CDR3 spans 16 amino acids. After removal of 5 bases from V and 1 base from J, the junction contained 9 bases not matched to a gene. Germline-derived CDR1 and CDR2 are SGHAT and FQNNGV. CDR3 protein: CASSTNRGVGTDTQYF. CDR3 nucleotides: TGTGCCAGCAGCACGAACAGGGGAGTCGGCACAGATACGCAGTATTTT. The variable domain in full, completed from reference TRBV11-2 and TRBJ2-3, reads EAGVAQSPRYKIIEKRQSVAFWCNPISGHATLYWYQQILGQGPKLLIQFQNNGVVDDSQLPKDRFSAERLKGVDSTLKIQPAKLEDSAVYLCASSTNRGVGTDTQYFGPGTRLTVL.

The chain uses TRBV9 and TRBJ1-6; 9 bases map to TRBD1. V trimming: 4 bases; J trimming: 6 bases; junction bases outside the gene matches: 8. Germline values: CDR1 SGDLS, CDR2 YYNGEE. This CDR3 has 16 amino acids. CDR3 sequence (DNA): TGTGCCAGCAGCCCCCGGGACAGGGCGACTAATTCACCCCTCCACTTT. Translating gives CASSPRDRATNSPLHF.

The gene calls are TRBV12-5 and TRBJ2-1, with TRBD2 matching 11 bases. After removal of 0 bases from V and 7 bases from J, the junction contained 2 bases not matched to a gene. This CDR3 spans 15 amino acids. Germline CDR1 LGHNT, CDR2 FRNRAP. The CDR3 is CASGLVPSGRNEQFF. The CDR3 DNA reads as TGTGCTAGTGGTTTGGTCCCTAGCGGGAGGAATGAGCAGTTCTTC.

The chain combines TRBV4-2 with TRBJ1-6, with no clear D. V was trimmed by 0 bases and J by 4 bases, leaving 10 bases between them. Germline V gene lookup returns CDR1 LGHNA and CDR2 YNFKEQ. The CDR3 loop spans 16 amino acids. CDR3 DNA: TGTGCCAGCAGCCAAGATACGGGGTCTTATAATTCACCCCTCCACTTT. It is translated as CASSQDTGSYNSPLHF.

This chain connects TRBV7-2 to TRBJ2-7, with 13 nucleotides matching TRBD2. The germline gives CDR1 SGHTA, CDR2 FQGNSA. V lost 5 bases to trimming and J lost 4 bases; unmatched junction nucleotides: 2. The CDR3 sequence is 14 residues long. Written as DNA, the CDR3 is TGTGCCAGCAGCCCGGGACTAGCGGGATACGAGCAGTACTTC. As protein: CASSPGLAGYEQYF.

This clone was seen just once. The chain recombines TRBV28 with TRBJ1-4, with D possibly being TRBD1 (5 bases). V was shortened by 5 bases and J by 7 bases, with 11 bases between the two germline ends. This CDR3 has 13 amino acids. Germline CDR1 MDHEN, CDR2 SYDVKM. CDR3 residues: CASSAGNTEKLFF. DNA of the CDR3: TGTGCCAGCAGTGCAGGGAATACTGAAAAACTGTTTTTT.

CDR3 in DNA: TGTGCCAGCAGTCCCCCGGGCCTCGAGCAGTACTTC. It is translated as CASSPPGLEQYF. This rearrangement joins TRBV27 to TRBJ2-7, with D uncertain. This CDR3 spans 12 amino acids. From germline, CDR1 is MNHEY and CDR2 SMNVEV (reference sequence). The ends were cut back, 5 bases at V and 6 bases at J, with 11 bases in the middle.

The chain has TRBV9 and TRBJ2-1, with 7 bases fitting TRBD2. The length of the CDR3 is 15 residues. V shed 4 bases and J 0 bases; nucleotides not matched to a gene: 4. Germline CDR1 SGDLS, CDR2 YYNGEE. In DNA form, the CDR3 reads TGTGCCAGCAGCCCAGCGGGGCTCTCCTACAATGAGCAGTTCTTC. Its translation is CASSPAGLSYNEQFF.

V is TRBV5-1 and J is TRBJ2-1; TRBD2 matches 9 bases. V shed 0 bases, J shed 5 bases, and the junction held 3 bases outside the gene matches. This CDR3 region has 15 residues. Germline V gene data show CDR1 as SGHRS and CDR2 as YFSETQ. The CDR3 protein is CASSLVAGGNNEQFF. The DNA of the CDR3 is TGCGCCAGCAGCTTGGTTGCGGGAGGGAACAATGAGCAGTTCTTC.

The chain joins TRBV28 to TRBJ1-4; D remains ambiguous. The length of the CDR3 is 15 residues. Trimming shortened V by 5 bases and J by 0 bases, and 10 bases separated the two germline ends. The germline V gene has CDR1 MDHEN and CDR2 SYDVKM. CDR3 protein: CASSLPVATNEKLFF. The CDR3 nucleotides are TGTGCCAGCAGTCTCCCAGTAGCAACTAATGAAAAACTGTTTTTT.

The CDR3 protein is CASSRDVRGQPQHF. The CDR3 DNA reads as TGCGCCAGCAGCCGGGACGTGAGGGGTCAGCCCCAGCATTTT. The chain couples TRBV4-1 to TRBJ1-5; D is possibly TRBD1 (5 bases). Germline loops: CDR1 MGHRA, CDR2 YSYEKL. This CDR3 region has 14 residues. Trimming removed 4 bases at V and 6 bases at J, with 13 bases between.

This rearrangement joins TRBV5-6 to TRBJ2-6, with TRBD1 as a possible D gene (6 bases). The germline V gene has CDR1 SGHDT and CDR2 YYEEEE. CDR3 length: 16 residues. V lost 0 bases and J lost 1, with 8 bases in between. In nucleotides, the CDR3 is TGTGCCAGCAGCTTGGGGACAGTGTCTGGGGCCAACGTCCTGACTTTC. Translation: CASSLGTVSGANVLTF.

This clone showed up just a few times. The V and J genes are TRBV19 and TRBJ1-5, with D perhaps TRBD1 (5 bases). The germline V gene encodes CDR1 LNHDA and CDR2 SQIVND (reference sequence). V shed 4 bases and J shed 11 bases, with 21 bases lying between them. This CDR3 region has 15 residues. CDR3 in amino acids: CASSNPGRSSPTQHF. Written as DNA, the CDR3 is TGTGCCAGTAGTAATCCGGGACGGTCAAGCCCGACCCAGCATTTT.

The chain joins TRBV4-2 to TRBJ1-4; no definite D call. In germline, CDR1 is LGHNA, CDR2 YNFKEQ. Deletions cut 4 bases from V and 7 bases from J, with 13 bases between. CDR3 length: 14 residues. The CDR3 sequence is CASSLGQDGEKLFF. The CDR3 DNA follows: TGTGCCAGCAGCCTTGGGCAGGACGGTGAAAAACTGTTTTTT.

V is TRBV7-6 and J is TRBJ2-5; TRBD2 aligns across 7 bases. The CDR3 loop spans 14 amino acids. Trimming took 2 bases from V and 5 from J; bases not matched to a gene: 5. CDR1 SGHVS and CDR2 FNYEAQ come from the germline V gene. CDR3 amino acids: CASSLSGGRETQYF. The CDR3 bases are TGTGCCAGCAGCTTATCGGGGGGACGGGAGACCCAGTACTTC. Using reference TRBV7-6 and TRBJ2-5 for the parts outside the CDR3, the full variable domain is GAGVSQSPRYKVTKRGQDVALRCDPISGHVSLYWYRQALGQGPEFLTYFNYEAQQDKSGLPNDRFSAERPEGSISTLTIQRTEQRDSAMYRCASSLSGGRETQYFGPGTRLLVL.

This clone was counted only a few times. The chain carries TRBV28 and TRBJ2-7; maybe TRBD1 (6 bases). CDR3 length: 15 amino acids. Germline V gene data show CDR1 as MDHEN and CDR2 as SYDVKM. V shed 3 bases and J shed 2 bases, with 14 bases lying between them. The CDR3, as DNA: TGTGCCAGCAGTTTTTTTGGGACACAAACCTACGAGCAGTACTTC. Translation: CASSFFGTQTYEQYF.

This chain uses TRBV2 with TRBJ2-3, with 9 positions matching TRBD1. The germline CDR1 and CDR2 sequences are SNHLY and FYNNEI. The V gene end was trimmed by 5 bases and the J gene end by 0 bases; junction bases not matched to a gene: 6. CDR3 length: 16 residues. The CDR3 reads CASSSQGARSTDTQYF. CDR3 nucleotides: TGTGCCAGCAGTTCACAGGGGGCGCGGAGCACAGATACGCAGTATTTT.

The rearrangement links TRBV19 to TRBJ1-6, with D unresolved. CDR3 size: 12 residues. Trimming pared 7 bases from V and 7 bases from J, leaving 8 bases between. CDR1 LNHDA and CDR2 SQIVND come from the germline V gene (reference sequence). The CDR3 DNA reads as TGTGCCAGTAATACGGGAAATTCACCCCTCCACTTT. It is translated as CASNTGNSPLHF.

This chain joins TRBV5-1 and TRBJ2-5; possibly TRBD2 for D (5 bases). The CDR3 consists of 13 residues. Germline V gene data show CDR1 as SGHRS and CDR2 as YFSETQ. V was clipped by 5 bases and J by 1 base, with 9 bases between them. As DNA, the CDR3 is TGCGCCAGCAGTTTTAGCGTCCAAGAGACCCAGTACTTC. Its translation is CASSFSVQETQYF.

V is TRBV10-1 and J is TRBJ1-1; no clear D gene. This CDR3 comprises 15 residues. The V end was cut by 3 bases, the J end by 3 bases, with 14 bases between. CDR1 is WNHNN, CDR2 SYGVQD, per germline (reference sequence). CDR3: CASSDRGWEDTEAFF. The CDR3 region has the DNA TGCGCCAGCAGTGATCGAGGTTGGGAGGACACTGAAGCTTTCTTT.

This chain connects TRBV30 to TRBJ1-1; 8 nucleotides agree with TRBD1. Germline CDR1 and CDR2: GTSNPN and SVGIG (reference sequence). The CDR3 covers 14 residues. The V and J ends lost 4 bases and 5 bases, in that order; junction bases with no gene match: 9. The CDR3 DNA reads as TGTGCCTGGATGCGCCAGGGGGCGCGGACTGAAGCTTTCTTT. It translates to CAWMRQGARTEAFF.